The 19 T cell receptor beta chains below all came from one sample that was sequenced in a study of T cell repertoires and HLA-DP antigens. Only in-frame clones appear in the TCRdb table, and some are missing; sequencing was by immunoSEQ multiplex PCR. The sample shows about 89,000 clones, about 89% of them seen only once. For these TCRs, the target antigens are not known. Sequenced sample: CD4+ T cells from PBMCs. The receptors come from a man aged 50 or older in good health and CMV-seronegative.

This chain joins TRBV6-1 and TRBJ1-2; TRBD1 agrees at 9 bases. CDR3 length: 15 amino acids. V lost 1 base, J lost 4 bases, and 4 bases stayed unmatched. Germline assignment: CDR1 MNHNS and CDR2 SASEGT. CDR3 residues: CASSEGDRAIYGYTF. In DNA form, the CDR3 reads TGTGCCAGCAGTGAAGGGGACAGGGCTATCTATGGCTACACCTTC.

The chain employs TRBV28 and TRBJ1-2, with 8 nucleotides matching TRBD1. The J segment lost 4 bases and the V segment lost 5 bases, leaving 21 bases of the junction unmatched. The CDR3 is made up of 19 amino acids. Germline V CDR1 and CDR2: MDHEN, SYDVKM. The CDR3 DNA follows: TGTGCCAGCAGTCCCGGACAGGGAGGGAGGGGGCTTGTAGGCTATGGCTACACCTTC. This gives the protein CASSPGQGGRGLVGYGYTF.

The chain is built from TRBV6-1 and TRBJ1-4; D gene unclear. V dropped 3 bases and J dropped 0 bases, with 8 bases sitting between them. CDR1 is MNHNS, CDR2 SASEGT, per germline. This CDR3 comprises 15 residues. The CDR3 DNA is TGTGCCAGCAGTGATTACACCGCAACTAATGAAAAACTGTTTTTT. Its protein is CASSDYTATNEKLFF.

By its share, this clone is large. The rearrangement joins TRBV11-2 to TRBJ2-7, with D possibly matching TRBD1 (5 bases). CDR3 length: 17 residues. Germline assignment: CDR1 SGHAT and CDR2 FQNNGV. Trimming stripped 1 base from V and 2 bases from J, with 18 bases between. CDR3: CASSLAHLRQTAYEQYF. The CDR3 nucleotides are TGTGCCAGCAGCTTAGCCCACTTACGTCAGACAGCCTACGAGCAGTACTTC.

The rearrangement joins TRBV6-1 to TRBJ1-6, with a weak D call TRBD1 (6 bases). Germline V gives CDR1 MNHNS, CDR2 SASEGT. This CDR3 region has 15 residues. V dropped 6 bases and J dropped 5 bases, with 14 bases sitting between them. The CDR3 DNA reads TGTGCCAGCAGGGTCGGGGGACACCATAATTCACCCCTCCACTTT. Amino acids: CASRVGGHHNSPLHF.

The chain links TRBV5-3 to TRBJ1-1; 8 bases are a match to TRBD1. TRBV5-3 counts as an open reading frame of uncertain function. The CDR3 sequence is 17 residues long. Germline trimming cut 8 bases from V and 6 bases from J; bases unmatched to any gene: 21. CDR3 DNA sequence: TGTGCCAGTTCAAATAATTGGACAGGGCGGCCGTGTGCTGAAGCTTTCTTT. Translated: CASSNNWTGRPCAEAFF.

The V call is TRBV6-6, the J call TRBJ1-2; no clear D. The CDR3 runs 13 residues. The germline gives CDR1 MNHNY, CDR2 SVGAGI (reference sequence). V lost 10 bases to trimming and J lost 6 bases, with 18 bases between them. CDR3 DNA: TGTGCCACCATAGTAGACGGGCCCCATGGCTACACCTTC. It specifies CATIVDGPHGYTF.

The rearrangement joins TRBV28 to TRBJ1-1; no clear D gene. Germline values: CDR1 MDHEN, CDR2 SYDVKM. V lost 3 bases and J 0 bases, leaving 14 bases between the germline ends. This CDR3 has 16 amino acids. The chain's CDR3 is CASSFGLMQMNTEAFF. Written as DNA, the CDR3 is TGTGCCAGCAGTTTTGGCCTGATGCAGATGAACACTGAAGCTTTCTTT.

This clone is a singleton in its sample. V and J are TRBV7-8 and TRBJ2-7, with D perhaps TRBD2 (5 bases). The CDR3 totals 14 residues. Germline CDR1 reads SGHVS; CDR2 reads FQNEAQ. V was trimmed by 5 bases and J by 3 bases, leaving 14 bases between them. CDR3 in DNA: TGTGCCAGCAGCGTTGGAGGAGGAAGCTACGAGCAGTACTTC. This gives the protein CASSVGGGSYEQYF.

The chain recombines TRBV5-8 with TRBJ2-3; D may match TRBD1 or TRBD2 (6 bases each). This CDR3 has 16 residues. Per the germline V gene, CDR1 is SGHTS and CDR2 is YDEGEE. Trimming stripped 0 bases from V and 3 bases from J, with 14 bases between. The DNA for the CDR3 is TGTGCCAGCAGCTTGGGTCGGGGGCGAGGGACAGATACGCAGTATTTT. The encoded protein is CASSLGRGRGTDTQYF.

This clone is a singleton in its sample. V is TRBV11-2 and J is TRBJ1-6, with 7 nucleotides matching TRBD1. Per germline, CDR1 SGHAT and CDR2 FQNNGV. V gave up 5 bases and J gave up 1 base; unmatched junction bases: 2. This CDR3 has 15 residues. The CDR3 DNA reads TGTGCCAGCAGCGTACAGGGGTCCTATAATTCACCCCTCCACTTT. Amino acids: CASSVQGSYNSPLHF.

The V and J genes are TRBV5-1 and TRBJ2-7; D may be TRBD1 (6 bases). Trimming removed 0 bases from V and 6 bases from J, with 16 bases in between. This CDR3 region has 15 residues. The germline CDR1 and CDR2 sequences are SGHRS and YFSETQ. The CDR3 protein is CASSLDMTGLFEQYF. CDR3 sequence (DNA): TGCGCCAGCAGCTTGGACATGACAGGTCTGTTCGAGCAGTACTTC. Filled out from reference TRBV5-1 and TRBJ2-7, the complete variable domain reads KAGVTQTPRYLIKTRGQQVTLSCSPISGHRSVSWYQQTPGQGLQFLFEYFSETQRNKGNFPGRFSGRQFSNSRSEMNVSTLELGDSALYLCASSLDMTGLFEQYFGPGTRLTVT.

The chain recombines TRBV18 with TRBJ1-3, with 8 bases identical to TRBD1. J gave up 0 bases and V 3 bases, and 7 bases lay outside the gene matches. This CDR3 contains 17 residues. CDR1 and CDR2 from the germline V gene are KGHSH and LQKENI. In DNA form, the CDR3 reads TGTGCCAGCTCACCTTCCCGGACAGGGACCTCTGGAAACACCATATATTTT. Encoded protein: CASSPSRTGTSGNTIYF. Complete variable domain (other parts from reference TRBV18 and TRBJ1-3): NAGVMQNPRHLVRRRGQEARLRCSPMKGHSHVYWYRQLPEEGLKFMVYLQKENIIDESGMPKERFSAEFPKEGPSILRIQQVVRGDSAAYFCASSPSRTGTSGNTIYFGEGSWLTVV.

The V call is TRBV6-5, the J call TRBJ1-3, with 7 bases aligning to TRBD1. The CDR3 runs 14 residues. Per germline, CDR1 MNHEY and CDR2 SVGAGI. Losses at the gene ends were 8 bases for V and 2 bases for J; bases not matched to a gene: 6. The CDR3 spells CASGLTGAGNTIYF. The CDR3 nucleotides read TGTGCCAGCGGCCTAACAGGGGCTGGAAACACCATATATTTT.

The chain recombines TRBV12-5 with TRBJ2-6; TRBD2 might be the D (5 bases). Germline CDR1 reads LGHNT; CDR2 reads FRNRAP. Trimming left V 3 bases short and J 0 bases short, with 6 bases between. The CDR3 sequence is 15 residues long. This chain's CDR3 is CASGFGDSGANVLTF. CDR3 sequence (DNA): TGTGCTAGTGGTTTCGGGGACTCTGGGGCCAACGTCCTGACTTTC.

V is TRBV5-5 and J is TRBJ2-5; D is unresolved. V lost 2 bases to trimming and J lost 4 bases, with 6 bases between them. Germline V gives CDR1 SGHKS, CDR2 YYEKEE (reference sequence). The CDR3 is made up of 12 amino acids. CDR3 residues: CASSFAAETQYF. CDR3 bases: TGTGCCAGCAGCTTTGCGGCAGAGACCCAGTACTTC.

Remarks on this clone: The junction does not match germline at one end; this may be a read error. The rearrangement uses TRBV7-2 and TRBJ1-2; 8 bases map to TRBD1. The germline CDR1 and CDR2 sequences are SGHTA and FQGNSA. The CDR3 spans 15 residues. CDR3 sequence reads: CASRLGQGVPYGYTF. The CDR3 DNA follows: TGTGCCAGCAGATTAGGACAGGGTGTCCCGTATGGCTACACCTTC.

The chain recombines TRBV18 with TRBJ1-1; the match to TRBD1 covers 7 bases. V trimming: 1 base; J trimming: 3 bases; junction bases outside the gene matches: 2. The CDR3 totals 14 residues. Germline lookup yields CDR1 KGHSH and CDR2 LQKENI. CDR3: CASSPQGAHTEAFF. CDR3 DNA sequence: TGTGCCAGCTCACCACAGGGGGCCCACACTGAAGCTTTCTTT.

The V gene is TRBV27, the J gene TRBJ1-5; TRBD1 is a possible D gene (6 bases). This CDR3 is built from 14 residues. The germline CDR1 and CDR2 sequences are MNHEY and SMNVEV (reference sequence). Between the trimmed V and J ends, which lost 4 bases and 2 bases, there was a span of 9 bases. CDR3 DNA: TGTGCCAGCAGTTACAGGGTCGGCAATCAGCCCCAGCATTTT. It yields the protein CASSYRVGNQPQHF.